Below, 23 T cell receptor beta chains from the same sample are listed, as sequenced in a study of shared clonotypes between healthy human individuals. Method: immunoSEQ multiplex PCR; TCRdb's copy keeps in-frame clones and lacks some. The sample holds around 2,000,000 clones, about 94% seen once. Naive CD8 cells lacked CD45RO and underwent positive selection for CCR7, leaving out terminally differentiated effector memory CD45RA+ cells. The sample was naive CD8+ T cells sorted from blood. Receptor source: a man younger than 30 in good health.

This clone was observed once. This chain links TRBV14 with TRBJ1-1, with D perhaps TRBD1 (5 bases). The germline V gene encodes CDR1 SGHDN and CDR2 FVKESK. The V gene lost 2 bases and the J gene lost 9 bases, with 10 bases spanning the gap. This CDR3 has 12 residues. CDR3 DNA: TGTGCCAGCAGCCAATGGGGCAGACAAGCTTTCTTT. The encoded protein is CASSQWGRQAFF.

Only one count was recorded for this clone. This chain links TRBV29-1 with TRBJ2-7; 9 positions match TRBD2. This CDR3 is built from 14 residues. Looked up from germline, CDR1 is SQVTM and CDR2 is ANQGSEA. V shed 1 base, J shed 2 bases, and the junction held 3 bases outside the gene matches. For the CDR3, the DNA is TGCAGCGTTGAAGGGCTAGCGGGACCCTACGAGCAGTACTTC. Protein: CSVEGLAGPYEQYF.

The rearrangement links TRBV15 to TRBJ2-7; 10 bases map to TRBD2. Germline CDR1 LNHNV, CDR2 YYDKDF (reference sequence). The V gene end was trimmed by 3 bases and the J gene end by 6 bases; junction bases not matched to a gene: 11. The CDR3 loop spans 16 amino acids. In DNA, the CDR3 is TGTGCCACCAGCAGGGGTATCTCTAGCGGGAGTATCGAGCAGTACTTC. Protein sequence: CATSRGISSGSIEQYF. The complete variable domain, with remaining parts taken from reference TRBV15 and TRBJ2-7, reads DAMVIQNPRYQVTQFGKPVTLSCSQTLNHNVMYWYQQKSSQAPKLLFHYYDKDFNNEADTPDNFQSRRPNTSFCFLDIRSPGLGDTAMYLCATSRGISSGSIEQYFGPGTRLTVT.

The sample holds one count of this clone. The J gene is TRBJ2-7, the V gene TRBV5-1; TRBD2 matches at 7 bases. CDR3 size: 16 residues. Trimming cost V 4 bases and J 0 bases; bases outside gene matches: 10. The V gene's germline CDR1 is SGHRS and CDR2 YFSETQ. CDR3 amino acids: CASSLKVAGSSYEQYF. The CDR3 nucleotides are TGCGCCAGCAGCCTCAAAGTAGCGGGTAGCTCCTACGAGCAGTACTTC.

The chain has TRBV28 and TRBJ2-5; 9 positions agree with TRBD1. The CDR3 runs to 16 residues. Trimming cost V 7 bases and J 4 bases; bases outside gene matches: 13. CDR1 is MDHEN and CDR2 is SYDVKM in the germline V gene. The CDR3 DNA reads as TGTGCCAGCACCGTGCCGGGACAGGGAGGGCGAGAGACCCAGTACTTC. Translating gives CASTVPGQGGRETQYF.

J is TRBJ2-7 and V is TRBV2, with 9 bases lining up with TRBD2. CDR3 length equals 16 residues. V lost 3 bases and J lost 4; bases outside the gene matches: 10. Germline V lookup: CDR1 SNHLY, CDR2 FYNNEI. The CDR3 DNA reads as TGTGCCAGCAGTGAGGGCAATAGCGGGAGCGGGTACGAGCAGTACTTC. This codes for CASSEGNSGSGYEQYF. The full variable domain, completed using reference TRBV2 and TRBJ2-7, is EPEVTQTPSHQVTQMGQEVILRCVPISNHLYFYWYRQILGQKVEFLVSFYNNEISEKSEIFDDQFSVERPDGSNFTLKIRSTKLEDSAMYFCASSEGNSGSGYEQYFGPGTRLTVT.

The chain links TRBV5-5 to TRBJ2-5; 7 positions match TRBD1. V was pared by 0 bases and J by 5 bases, with 4 bases of the junction left unmatched. This CDR3 has 14 amino acids. Germline V gene sequence: CDR1 SGHKS, CDR2 YYEKEE (reference sequence). Here the CDR3 DNA reads TGTGCCAGCAGCTTGGGACAGGGTTGGGAGACCCAGTACTTC. Translated: CASSLGQGWETQYF.

This clone came up once. The V call is TRBV9, the J call TRBJ2-3; 7 bases map to TRBD1. The J segment lost 3 bases and the V segment lost 3 bases, leaving 4 bases of the junction unmatched. The V gene's germline CDR1 is SGDLS and CDR2 YYNGEE. This CDR3 is 14 amino acids long. The CDR3 DNA sequence: TGTGCCAGCAGCGCCGGGACAGATACAGATACGCAGTATTTT. Its protein is CASSAGTDTDTQYF. The full variable domain, completed using reference TRBV9 and TRBJ2-3, is DSGVTQTPKHLITATGQRVTLRCSPRSGDLSVYWYQQSLDQGLQFLIQYYNGEERAKGNILERFSAQQFPDLHSELNLSSLELGDSALYFCASSAGTDTDTQYFGPGTRLTVL.

The rearrangement links TRBV27 to TRBJ2-7; 7 bases align to TRBD1. The CDR3 has 15 amino acids. Trimming removed 2 bases from V and 2 bases from J; junction bases left unmatched: 6. The germline V gene has CDR1 MNHEY and CDR2 SMNVEV (reference sequence). The CDR3 sequence is CASSLLGDRAYEQYF. The CDR3 nucleotides are TGTGCCAGCAGTTTACTCGGCGACAGGGCCTACGAGCAGTACTTC.

The gene calls are TRBV11-3 and TRBJ2-1, with D perhaps TRBD2 (5 bases). This CDR3 region has 13 residues. Trimming took 3 bases from V and 7 from J, leaving 10 bases between them. The germline CDR1 and CDR2 sequences are SGHNT and YENEEA. The CDR3 loop is CASSFGVANEQFF. The CDR3 DNA reads as TGTGCCAGCAGCTTCGGGGTAGCAAATGAGCAGTTCTTC. Full variable domain (missing parts from reference TRBV11-3 and TRBJ2-1): EAGVVQSPRYKIIEKKQPVAFWCNPISGHNTLYWYLQNLGQGPELLIRYENEEAVDDSQLPKDRFSAERLKGVDSTLKIQPAELGDSAVYLCASSFGVANEQFFGPGTRLTVL.

The genes are TRBV6-6 and TRBJ1-2; 7 bases agree with TRBD1. J lost 6 bases, V lost 4 bases, and 5 bases had no gene match. Germline V gene sequence: CDR1 MNHNY, CDR2 SVGAGI (reference sequence). The CDR3 spans 13 residues. The CDR3: CASSSDRAHGYTF. The CDR3, as DNA: TGTGCCAGCAGTTCAGACAGGGCCCATGGCTACACCTTC.

The genes are TRBV29-1 and TRBJ1-2, with D possibly matching TRBD1 (6 bases). V was pared by 2 bases and J by 0 bases, with 10 bases between. Germline V CDR1 and CDR2: SQVTM, ANQGSEA. This CDR3 has 14 residues. This CDR3 reads CSVEPTGSNYGYTF. The CDR3 nucleotides are TGCAGCGTTGAACCGACAGGTTCTAACTATGGCTACACCTTC.

The rearrangement joins TRBV4-1 to TRBJ2-5; 9 positions match TRBD2. The V gene's germline CDR1 is MGHRA and CDR2 YSYEKL. Trimming cost V 3 bases and J 2 bases; bases outside gene matches: 4. The CDR3 has 15 residues. DNA for the CDR3: TGCGCCAGCAGCCATGGGACTAGCCCTCAAGAGACCCAGTACTTC. Translated: CASSHGTSPQETQYF.

The genes are TRBV10-3 and TRBJ1-1, with D tentatively TRBD1 (5 bases). This CDR3 has 14 residues. Trimming took 1 base from V and 3 from J, leaving 9 bases between them. Germline V gives CDR1 ENHRY, CDR2 SYGVKD. The CDR3 protein is CAISEYDRDTEAFF. The CDR3, as DNA: TGTGCCATCAGTGAGTATGACAGAGACACTGAAGCTTTCTTT.

With respect to this clone: Other DNA sequences within the sample encode an identical CDR3. This chain uses TRBV9 with TRBJ1-3; 7 bases line up with TRBD1. The CDR3 consists of 15 residues. Germline CDR1 SGDLS, CDR2 YYNGEE. Losses at the gene ends were 0 bases for V and 3 bases for J; bases not matched to a gene: 3. This chain's CDR3 is CASSVGQGGGNTIYF. As DNA, the CDR3 is TGTGCCAGCAGCGTAGGCCAGGGGGGTGGAAACACCATATATTTT.

This clone was picked up a small number of times. CDR3 bases: TGTGCCAGCAGCCCGGGACAGCCCTACGAGCAGTACTTC. This sequence encodes CASSPGQPYEQYF. The chain links TRBV28 to TRBJ2-7, with TRBD1 identical over 7 bases. Per the germline V gene, CDR1 is MDHEN and CDR2 is SYDVKM. This CDR3 is 13 amino acids long. V shed 6 bases, J shed 2 bases, and the junction held 4 bases outside the gene matches.

The rearrangement links TRBV5-1 to TRBJ2-4, with 7 bases matching TRBD1. Trimming removed 4 bases from V and 0 bases from J; junction bases left unmatched: 10. Germline values: CDR1 SGHRS, CDR2 YFSETQ. The CDR3 loop spans 17 amino acids. CDR3 nucleotide sequence: TGCGCCAGCAGCAACAGGGGAGCCCGTCTAGCCAAAAACATTCAGTACTTC. This sequence encodes CASSNRGARLAKNIQYF.

V gene TRBV27 combines with J gene TRBJ2-1; D is unresolved. Trimming cost V 4 bases and J 4 bases, with 8 bases left between them. This CDR3 has 13 amino acids. Looked up from germline, CDR1 is MNHEY and CDR2 is SMNVEV (reference sequence). For the CDR3, the DNA is TGTGCCAGCAGTTCATCGCGGTACAATGAGCAGTTCTTC. This encodes CASSSSRYNEQFF.

The chain links TRBV19 to TRBJ1-2; 7 nucleotides align to TRBD1. Trimming at V came to 5 bases and at J to 7 bases, leaving 19 bases not matched to a gene. Germline loops: CDR1 LNHDA, CDR2 SQIVND (reference sequence). The CDR3 has 17 residues. As DNA, the CDR3 is TGTGCCAGTAGTCCCCTCGCCGACAGGGAATTTTTTCGTGGCTACACCTTC. It specifies CASSPLADREFFRGYTF.

In regard to this clone: Other DNA sequences from this sample encode an identical CDR3 as well. The CDR3 protein is CASSLEAGVNEQFF. The CDR3 DNA is TGTGCCAGCAGCTTAGAGGCGGGAGTAAATGAGCAGTTCTTC. The rearrangement links TRBV7-6 to TRBJ2-1; 7 bases agree with TRBD2. The CDR3 length is 14 residues. CDR1 is SGHVS, CDR2 FNYEAQ, per germline. V trimming: 1 base; J trimming: 7 bases; junction bases outside the gene matches: 4.

This clone showed up just a few times. The J gene is TRBJ1-2, the V gene TRBV5-1, with D perhaps TRBD1 (6 bases). Trimming removed 3 bases at V and 2 bases at J, with 8 bases between. CDR1 is SGHRS and CDR2 is YFSETQ in the germline V gene. The CDR3 consists of 13 residues. The CDR3 loop reads CASSSGTNYGYTF. The DNA for the CDR3 is TGCGCCAGCAGCTCCGGGACAAACTATGGCTACACCTTC.

The rearrangement uses TRBV19 and TRBJ2-1; 11 bases map to TRBD2. Germline V lookup: CDR1 LNHDA, CDR2 SQIVND (reference sequence). The junction had 7 bases not matched to a gene; V was cut back by 5 bases and J by 10 bases. The length of the CDR3 is 14 residues. CDR3 nucleotide sequence: TGTGCCAGTAGTGTTCTAGCGGGGGGTGGAGAGCAGTTCTTC. Translation: CASSVLAGGGEQFF. Drawing the rest from reference TRBV19 and TRBJ2-1, the complete variable domain is DGGITQSPKYLFRKEGQNVTLSCEQNLNHDAMYWYRQDPGQGLRLIYYSQIVNDFQKGDIAEGYSVSREKKESFPLTVTSAQKNPTAFYLCASSVLAGGGEQFFGPGTRLTVL.

This chain uses TRBV11-2 with TRBJ1-1; D is possibly TRBD1 (5 bases). Germline V lookup: CDR1 SGHAT, CDR2 FQNNGV. The CDR3 runs 17 residues. V lost 6 bases, J lost 3 bases, and 23 bases lay in between. The CDR3 nucleotides are TGTGCCAGCAGTTCCTCGGCTGGGACCGTAGGGGACACTGAAGCTTTCTTT. Amino acids: CASSSSAGTVGDTEAFF. Drawing the rest from reference TRBV11-2 and TRBJ1-1, the complete variable domain is EAGVAQSPRYKIIEKRQSVAFWCNPISGHATLYWYQQILGQGPKLLIQFQNNGVVDDSQLPKDRFSAERLKGVDSTLKIQPAKLEDSAVYLCASSSSAGTVGDTEAFFGQGTRLTVV.